This is a list of T cell receptor beta chains from one sample in a study of blood T cell repertoires in COVID-19. Assay: immunoSEQ multiplex PCR; the TCRdb copy retains only in-frame clones and omits some. This table has around 180,000 clones, approximately 83% appearing once. Sequences were obtained from peripheral blood. The receptors originated from a man aged 55 to 70 with acute or convalescent COVID-19. Both conserved end residues are part of each CDR3. Rows may omit the clone size; those that give it use once, few, many or a size class.

j_call,clone_size,v_call,cdr3_aa
TRBJ1-5,NA,TRBV5-8,CASSLATGGHLTQHF
TRBJ2-3,NA,TRBV29-1,CSVVPGTGATDTQYF
TRBJ2-2,NA,TRBV28,CASSLLGQGTGELFF
TRBJ2-4,NA,TRBV2,CASSEALWGEAKNIQYF
TRBJ1-3,NA,TRBV19,CASSFPFTRSGNTIYF
TRBJ1-2,many,TRBV7-9,CASSAQGAGNYGYTF
TRBJ2-5,NA,TRBV7-2,CASSLGAGSWETQYF
TRBJ1-2,NA,TRBV27,CASSALGGGYGYTF
TRBJ2-7,NA,TRBV6-2/TRBV6-3,CASSYSDRGGYEQYF
TRBJ1-6,NA,TRBV7-9,CASSPLGGGYSPLHF
TRBJ2-7,NA,TRBV7-6,CASSLAGTSGIYEQYF
TRBJ2-7,few,TRBV7-2,CASSLAGGPREQYF
TRBJ2-1,once,TRBV28,CASSLYGSVYNEQFF
TRBJ1-5,NA,TRBV3-1/TRBV3-2,CASSPAEARGPQHF
TRBJ2-2,NA,TRBV6-2/TRBV6-3,CASSYLTQRELFF
TRBJ2-6,NA,TRBV2,CASSLFGGKTGANVLTF
TRBJ2-7,NA,TRBV6-1,CASSEDRGLRPYEQYF
TRBJ1-5,NA,TRBV3-1/TRBV3-2,CASSQAGRGSQPQHF
TRBJ2-3,once,TRBV5-1,CASSEGATTGDTQYF
TRBJ1-4,NA,TRBV19,CASSIETGESEKLFF
TRBJ2-7,NA,TRBV15,CATSRAKGEQYF
TRBJ2-7,once,TRBV7-2,CASSRWDSRYEQYF
TRBJ2-7,NA,TRBV5-1,CASSLSPAFNEQYF
TRBJ2-3,few,TRBV14,CASSHFSGSTDTQYF
TRBJ2-1,once,TRBV6-5,CASWTSGRNEQFF
TRBJ1-1,NA,TRBV7-3,CASSLGQSNTEAFF
TRBJ2-2,NA,TRBV5-1,CASSEQGAANTGELFF
TRBJ2-7,few,TRBV7-6,CASSKPYEEQYF
TRBJ1-1,NA,TRBV19,CASSSTGKGAEAFF
TRBJ2-7,NA,TRBV11-2,CASSLISGRVSDEQYF
TRBJ1-4,NA,TRBV19,CASSIGGQSGEKLFF
TRBJ2-3,NA,TRBV4-1,CASSQAADDRGPHDTQYF
TRBJ2-5,NA,TRBV11-2,CASSSLRGSETQYF
TRBJ2-2,NA,TRBV5-4,CASSWTGDTGELFF
TRBJ2-1,NA,TRBV4-2,CASSQAGAWNEQFF
TRBJ2-5,few,TRBV11-2,CASSLRAGAVETQYF
TRBJ2-7,NA,TRBV5-1,CASSFGTVAYEQYF
TRBJ2-2,NA,TRBV4-1,CASSLGLAGAPGELFF
TRBJ2-4,NA,TRBV6-5,CASSPRLAKNIQYF
TRBJ2-6,NA,TRBV19,CASSIGRESGANVLTF
TRBJ2-7,NA,TRBV18,CASSPALVGRSSYEQYF
TRBJ2-1,NA,TRBV9,CASSPQTGGLGEQFF
TRBJ1-1,NA,TRBV3-1/TRBV3-2,CASSHPGQKAFF
TRBJ2-1,NA,TRBV14,CASSLGTSQIF
TRBJ1-2,NA,TRBV27,CASSLNSLNYGYTF
TRBJ2-1,once,TRBV7-3,CASSLGTSGIGEQFF
TRBJ2-7,few,TRBV7-2,CASSLIDEQYF
TRBJ1-4,NA,TRBV9,CASSALAGQSEKLFF
TRBJ1-6,NA,TRBV6-5,CASSQILYNSPLHF
TRBJ2-3,NA,TRBV27,CASRNRWERTDTQYF
TRBJ1-4,NA,TRBV6-5,CASRGQVSTNEKLFF
TRBJ1-2,NA,TRBV28,CASSQIVDRGPLDYGYTF